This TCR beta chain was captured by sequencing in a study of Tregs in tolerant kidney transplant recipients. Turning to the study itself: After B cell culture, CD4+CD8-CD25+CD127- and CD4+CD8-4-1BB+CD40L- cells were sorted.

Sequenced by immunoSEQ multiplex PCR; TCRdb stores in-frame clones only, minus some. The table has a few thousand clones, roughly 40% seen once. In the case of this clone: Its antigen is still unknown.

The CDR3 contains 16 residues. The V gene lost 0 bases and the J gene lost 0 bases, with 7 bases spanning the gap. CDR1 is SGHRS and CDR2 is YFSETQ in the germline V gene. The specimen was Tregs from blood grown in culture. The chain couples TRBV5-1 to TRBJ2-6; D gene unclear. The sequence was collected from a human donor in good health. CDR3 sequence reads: CASSLAFLSGANVLTF. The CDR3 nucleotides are TGCGCCAGCAGCTTGGCCTTTCTCTCTGGGGCCAACGTCCTGACTTTC.